This T cell receptor beta chain was profiled in a study of neurological immune-mediated disorders. Study-wide context: The roughly 35 patients with multiple sclerosis comprised some 30 relapsing-remitting cases and 3 secondary progressive cases.

This clonotype counts as medium-sized. Some 960,000 sorted CD4+ or CD8+ T cells made each library. Germline-derived CDR1 and CDR2 are SQVTM and ANQGSEA. This CDR3 comprises 15 residues. The junction had 8 bases not matched to a gene; V was cut back by 4 bases and J by 3 bases. TCRdb reanalysed the 5' RACE reads using MiXCR and keeps one entry per CDR3 protein. Among approximately 44,000 distinct CDR3 sequences, just under 6% were seen once, and the ten largest hold over 1.2%. The source is a young woman with multiple sclerosis. The chain recombines TRBV29-1 with TRBJ2-1; 8 positions agree with TRBD2. The sequencing sample was made of CD4+ T cells from blood. The DNA of the CDR3 is TGCAGCGTTGTTGGGCGGGGGGTCATCTACAATGAGCAGTTCTTC. Translating gives CSVVGRGVIYNEQFF.